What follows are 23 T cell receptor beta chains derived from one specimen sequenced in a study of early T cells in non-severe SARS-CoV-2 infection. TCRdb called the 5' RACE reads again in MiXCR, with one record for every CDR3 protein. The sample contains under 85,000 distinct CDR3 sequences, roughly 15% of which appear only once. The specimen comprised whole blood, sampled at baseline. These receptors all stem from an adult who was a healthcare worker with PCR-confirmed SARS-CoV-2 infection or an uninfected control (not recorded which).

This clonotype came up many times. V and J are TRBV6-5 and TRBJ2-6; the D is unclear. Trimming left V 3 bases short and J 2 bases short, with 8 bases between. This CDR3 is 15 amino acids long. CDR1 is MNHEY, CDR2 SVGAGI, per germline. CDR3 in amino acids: CASSYRTTGANVLTF. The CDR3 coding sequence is TGTGCCAGCAGTTATAGGACGACTGGGGCCAACGTCCTGACTTTC.

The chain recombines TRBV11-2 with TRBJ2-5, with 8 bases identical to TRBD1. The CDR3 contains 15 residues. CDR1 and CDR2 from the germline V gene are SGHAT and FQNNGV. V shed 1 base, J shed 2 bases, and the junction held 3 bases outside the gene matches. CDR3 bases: TGTGCCAGCAGCTTAGGACGGACAGGGCAAGAGACCCAGTACTTC. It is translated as CASSLGRTGQETQYF.

The CDR3 DNA reads as TGCGCCAGCTCCCGTTGGGCGGCGGGGAGCACAGATACGCAGTATTTT. Its protein product is CASSRWAAGSTDTQYF. The chain employs TRBV5-1 and TRBJ2-3, with D maybe TRBD2 (6 bases). Trimming pared 7 bases from V and 0 bases from J, leaving 18 bases between. The CDR3 contains 16 residues. Germline V CDR1 and CDR2: SGHRS, YFSETQ.

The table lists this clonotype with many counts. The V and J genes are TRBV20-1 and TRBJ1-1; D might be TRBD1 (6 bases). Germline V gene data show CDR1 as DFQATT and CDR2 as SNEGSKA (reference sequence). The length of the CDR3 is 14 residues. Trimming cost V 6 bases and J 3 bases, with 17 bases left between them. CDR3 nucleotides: TGCAGTGCCAAAACCCGGGAGGGGGACACTGAAGCTTTCTTT. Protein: CSAKTREGDTEAFF.

CDR3 nucleotide sequence: TGTGCCAGCAGCCGAGGGGATTACCAAGAGACCCAGTACTTC. Amino acids: CASSRGDYQETQYF. The J gene is TRBJ2-5, the V gene TRBV5-4; D may be TRBD1 or TRBD2 (5 bases each). The CDR3 extends over 14 amino acids. V was cut by 4 bases and J by 0 bases, with 10 bases left in between. The germline CDR1 and CDR2 sequences are SGHNT and YYREEE (reference sequence).

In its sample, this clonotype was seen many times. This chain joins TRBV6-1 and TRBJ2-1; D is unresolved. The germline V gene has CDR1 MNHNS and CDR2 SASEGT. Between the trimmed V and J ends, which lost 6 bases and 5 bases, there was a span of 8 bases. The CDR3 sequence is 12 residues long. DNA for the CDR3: TGTGCCAGCAGCCAACGGAACAATGAGCAGTTCTTC. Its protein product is CASSQRNNEQFF.

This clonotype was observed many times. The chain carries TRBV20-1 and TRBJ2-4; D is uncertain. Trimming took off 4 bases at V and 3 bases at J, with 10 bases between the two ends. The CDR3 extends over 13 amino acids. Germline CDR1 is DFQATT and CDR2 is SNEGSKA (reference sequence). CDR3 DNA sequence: TGCAGTGCTATTGCAGCAGGCAAAAACATTCAGTACTTC. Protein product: CSAIAAGKNIQYF.

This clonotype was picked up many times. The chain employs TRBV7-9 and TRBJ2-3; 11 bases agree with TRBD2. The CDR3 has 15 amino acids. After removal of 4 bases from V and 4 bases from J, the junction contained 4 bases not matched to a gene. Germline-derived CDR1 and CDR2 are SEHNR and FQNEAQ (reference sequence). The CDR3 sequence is CASSSLAGGADTQYF. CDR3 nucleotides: TGTGCCAGCAGCTCGCTAGCGGGAGGTGCAGATACGCAGTATTTT.

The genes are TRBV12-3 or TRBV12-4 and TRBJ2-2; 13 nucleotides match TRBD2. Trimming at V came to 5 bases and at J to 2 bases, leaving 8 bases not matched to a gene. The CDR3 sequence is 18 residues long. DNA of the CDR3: TGTGCCAGCAGTCTTCGGGGACTAGCGGGATTTAACACCGGGGAGCTGTTTTTT. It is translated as CASSLRGLAGFNTGELFF.

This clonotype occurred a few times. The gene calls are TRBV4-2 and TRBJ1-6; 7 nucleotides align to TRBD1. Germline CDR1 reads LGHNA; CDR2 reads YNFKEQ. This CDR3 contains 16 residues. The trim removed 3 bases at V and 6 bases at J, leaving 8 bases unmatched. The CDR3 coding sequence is TGTGCCAGCAGCCATTCAGACAGGGCTAGTAATTCACCCCTCCACTTT. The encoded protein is CASSHSDRASNSPLHF.

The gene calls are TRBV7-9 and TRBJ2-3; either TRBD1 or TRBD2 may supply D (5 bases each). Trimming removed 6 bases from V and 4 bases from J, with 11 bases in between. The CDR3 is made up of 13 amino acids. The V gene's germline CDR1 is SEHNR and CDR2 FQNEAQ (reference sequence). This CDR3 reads CASSLRGADTQYF. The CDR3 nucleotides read TGTGCCAGCAGTCTCCGAGGGGCAGATACGCAGTATTTT.

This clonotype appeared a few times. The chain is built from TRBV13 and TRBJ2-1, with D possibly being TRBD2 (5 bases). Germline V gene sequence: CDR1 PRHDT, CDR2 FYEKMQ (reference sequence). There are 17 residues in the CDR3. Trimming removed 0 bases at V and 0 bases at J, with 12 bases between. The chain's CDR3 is CASSLGRTGSSYNEQFF. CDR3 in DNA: TGTGCCAGCAGCTTAGGGAGGACTGGGAGCTCCTACAATGAGCAGTTCTTC.

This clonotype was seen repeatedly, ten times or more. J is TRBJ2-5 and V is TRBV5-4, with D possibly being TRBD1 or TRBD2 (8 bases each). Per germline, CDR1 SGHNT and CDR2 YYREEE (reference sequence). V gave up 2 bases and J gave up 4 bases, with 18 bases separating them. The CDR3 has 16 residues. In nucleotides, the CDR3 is TGTGCCAGCAGCTTCCGGCAGGGGGCGGGAGGAGAGACCCAGTACTTC. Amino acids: CASSFRQGAGGETQYF. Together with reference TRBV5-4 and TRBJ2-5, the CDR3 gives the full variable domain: ETGVTQSPTHLIKTRGQQVTLRCSSQSGHNTVSWYQQALGQGPQFIFQYYREEENGRGNFPPRFSGLQFPNYSSELNVNALELDDSALYLCASSFRQGAGGETQYFGPGTRLLVL.

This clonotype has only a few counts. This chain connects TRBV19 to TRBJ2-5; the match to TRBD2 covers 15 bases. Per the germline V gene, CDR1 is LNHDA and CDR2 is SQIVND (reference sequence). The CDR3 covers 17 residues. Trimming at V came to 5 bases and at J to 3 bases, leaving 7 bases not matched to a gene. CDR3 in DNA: TGTGCCAGTAGTCCGACCGGACTAGCGGGAGGGGAAGAGACCCAGTACTTC. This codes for CASSPTGLAGGEETQYF.

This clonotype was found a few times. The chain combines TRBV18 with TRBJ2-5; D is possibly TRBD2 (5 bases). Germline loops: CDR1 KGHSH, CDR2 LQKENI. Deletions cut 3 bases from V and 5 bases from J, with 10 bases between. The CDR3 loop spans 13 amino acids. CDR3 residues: CASSPGPGETQYF. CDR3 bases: TGTGCCAGCTCACCCGGTCCGGGGGAGACCCAGTACTTC. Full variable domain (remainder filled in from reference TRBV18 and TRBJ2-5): NAGVMQNPRHLVRRRGQEARLRCSPMKGHSHVYWYRQLPEEGLKFMVYLQKENIIDESGMPKERFSAEFPKEGPSILRIQQVVRGDSAAYFCASSPGPGETQYFGPGTRLLVL.

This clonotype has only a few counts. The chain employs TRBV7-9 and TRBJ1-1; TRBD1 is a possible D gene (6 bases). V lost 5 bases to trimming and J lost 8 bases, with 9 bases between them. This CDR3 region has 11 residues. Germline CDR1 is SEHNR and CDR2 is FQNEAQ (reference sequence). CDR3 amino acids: CASSAGTEAFF. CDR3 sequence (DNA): TGTGCCAGCAGCGCCGGGACAGAAGCTTTCTTT.

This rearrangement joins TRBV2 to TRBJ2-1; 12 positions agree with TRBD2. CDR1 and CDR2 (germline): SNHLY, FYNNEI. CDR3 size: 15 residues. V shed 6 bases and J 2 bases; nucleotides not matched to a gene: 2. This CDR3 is CASRTSGSAYNEQFF. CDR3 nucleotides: TGTGCCAGCAGGACTAGCGGGAGCGCCTACAATGAGCAGTTCTTC.

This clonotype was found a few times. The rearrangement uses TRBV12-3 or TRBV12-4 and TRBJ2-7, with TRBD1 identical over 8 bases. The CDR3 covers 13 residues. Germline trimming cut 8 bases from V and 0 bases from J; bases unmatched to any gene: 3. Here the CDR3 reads CASGQGASYEQYF. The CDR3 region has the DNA TGTGCCAGCGGACAGGGAGCCTCCTACGAGCAGTACTTC.

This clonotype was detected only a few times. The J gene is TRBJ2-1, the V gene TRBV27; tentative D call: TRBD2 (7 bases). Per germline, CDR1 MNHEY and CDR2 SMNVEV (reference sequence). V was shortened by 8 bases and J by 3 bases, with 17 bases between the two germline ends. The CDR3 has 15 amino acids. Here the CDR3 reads CASLPGEGGYNEQFF. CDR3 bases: TGTGCCAGCCTCCCAGGGGAGGGGGGCTACAATGAGCAGTTCTTC.

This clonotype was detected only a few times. The CDR3 reads CASSQENVLGLNTEAFF. In DNA form, the CDR3 reads TGTGCCAGCAGCCAAGAAAATGTATTAGGTCTGAACACTGAAGCTTTCTTT. This chain connects TRBV14 to TRBJ1-1; D gene ambiguous. The CDR3 has 17 residues. V gave up 0 bases and J gave up 0 bases, with 14 bases separating them. Looked up from germline, CDR1 is SGHDN and CDR2 is FVKESK.

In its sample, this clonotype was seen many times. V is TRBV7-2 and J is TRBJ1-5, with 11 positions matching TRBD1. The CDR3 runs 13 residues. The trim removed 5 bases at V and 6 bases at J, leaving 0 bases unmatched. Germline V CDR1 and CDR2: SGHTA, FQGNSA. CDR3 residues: CASSGTGGQPQHF. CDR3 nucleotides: TGTGCCAGCAGCGGGACAGGGGGTCAGCCCCAGCATTTT.

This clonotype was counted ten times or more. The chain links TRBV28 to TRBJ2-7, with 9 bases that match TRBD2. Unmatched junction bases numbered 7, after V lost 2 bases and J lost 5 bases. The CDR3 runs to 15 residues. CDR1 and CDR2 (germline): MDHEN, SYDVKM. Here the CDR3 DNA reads TGTGCCAGCAGTTTACCTGTGGGACTAGCTAACGAGCAGTACTTC. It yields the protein CASSLPVGLANEQYF.

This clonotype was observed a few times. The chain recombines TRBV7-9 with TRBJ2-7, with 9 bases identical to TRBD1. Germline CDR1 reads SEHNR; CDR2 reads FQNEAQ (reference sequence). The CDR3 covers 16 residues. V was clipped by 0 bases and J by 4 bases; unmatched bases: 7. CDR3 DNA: TGTGCCAGCAGCTTAGCGTTACAGGGGGCGTCGTACGAGCAGTACTTC. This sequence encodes CASSLALQGASYEQYF.